This passage covers 8 T cell receptor beta chains from one sample sequenced in a study of T cells in localized non-small cell lung cancer. The data were produced by immunoSEQ multiplex PCR, yet TCRdb's version contains in-frame clones alone and is incomplete. Here the sample spans tens of thousands of clones, roughly 89% being singletons. The material was peripheral blood, obtained before any cancer treatment. These receptors all come from a man aged 40 to 70 with stage I squamous cell lung carcinoma.

The chain has TRBV4-2 and TRBJ2-1; D perhaps matches TRBD1 (6 bases). Germline V CDR1 and CDR2: LGHNA, YNFKEQ. The V end was cut by 0 bases, the J end by 12 bases, with 12 bases between. The CDR3 consists of 13 residues. In nucleotides, the CDR3 is TGTGCCAGCAGCCAAGATGAAGGGGGATCGCAGTTCTTC. As protein: CASSQDEGGSQFF.

This chain connects TRBV2 to TRBJ2-1; possibly TRBD1 or TRBD2 for D (5 bases each). Germline CDR1 reads SNHLY; CDR2 reads FYNNEI. This CDR3 comprises 14 residues. Trimming shortened V by 7 bases and J by 0 bases, and 10 bases separated the two germline ends. The CDR3 DNA reads TGTGCCAGCAAAGGGGACCTCTCCTACAATGAGCAGTTCTTC. Translation gives CASKGDLSYNEQFF.

The rearrangement joins TRBV19 to TRBJ2-2, with 9 nucleotides matching TRBD2. Unmatched junction bases numbered 7, after V lost 1 base and J lost 7 bases. The CDR3 extends over 16 amino acids. CDR1 is LNHDA, CDR2 SQIVND, per germline (reference sequence). In DNA, the CDR3 is TGTGCCAGTAGTATAGCTTTGCGGGAGGGCGGCGGGGAGCTGTTTTTT. Translated, it gives CASSIALREGGGELFF.

The chain recombines TRBV5-6 with TRBJ2-7, with TRBD2 matching 12 bases. With 1 base clipped from V and 6 bases from J, the junction kept 11 bases outside the gene matches. CDR3 length: 17 residues. The germline CDR1 and CDR2 sequences are SGHDT and YYEEEE. The CDR3, as DNA: TGTGCCAGCAGCTTGATCGGACTAGCGGGACAGGAGGGCGAGCAGTACTTC. It translates to CASSLIGLAGQEGEQYF.

The chain joins TRBV6-1 to TRBJ1-4; no reliable D call. The V gene lost 2 bases and the J gene lost 3 bases, with 16 bases spanning the gap. Per the germline V gene, CDR1 is MNHNS and CDR2 is SASEGT. The CDR3 is 17 residues long. CDR3 nucleotides: TGTGCCAGCAGTGAATATAGTCTTCGGCGACCTAATGAAAAACTGTTTTTT. It yields the protein CASSEYSLRRPNEKLFF.

V usage is TRBV15 and J usage is TRBJ2-3, with D possibly TRBD1 on 7 matching bases. The V end lost 4 bases, the J end lost 4 bases, and 15 bases lay between the germline ends. CDR3 length equals 15 residues. Germline V CDR1 and CDR2: LNHNV, YYDKDF (reference sequence). CDR3 DNA: TGTGCCACCAGCATTCGACAGGGAGGCGCAGATACGCAGTATTTT. Protein sequence: CATSIRQGGADTQYF. The full variable domain, in which reference TRBV15 and TRBJ2-3 provide the parts outside the CDR3, is DAMVIQNPRYQVTQFGKPVTLSCSQTLNHNVMYWYQQKSSQAPKLLFHYYDKDFNNEADTPDNFQSRRPNTSFCFLDIRSPGLGDTAMYLCATSIRQGGADTQYFGPGTRLTVL.

This chain uses TRBV19 with TRBJ1-4; D perhaps matches TRBD1 (5 bases). This CDR3 has 16 residues. The V gene's germline CDR1 is LNHDA and CDR2 SQIVND (reference sequence). Trimming left V 5 bases short and J 3 bases short, with 16 bases between. In DNA, the CDR3 is TGTGCCAGTAGTCTCCATCAGGGAAGCCCTAATGAAAAACTGTTTTTT. This encodes CASSLHQGSPNEKLFF.

In regard to this clone: The same CDR3 is also encoded by other DNA sequences in this sample. The gene calls are TRBV27 and TRBJ2-7, with D possibly being TRBD2 (6 bases). The length of the CDR3 is 14 residues. From germline, CDR1 is MNHEY and CDR2 SMNVEV (reference sequence). With 2 bases removed from V and 2 bases from J, the gap between germline ends came to 10 bases. In nucleotides, the CDR3 is TGTGCCAGCAGTTTAGCGGGGACCGCCTACGAGCAGTACTTC. It translates to CASSLAGTAYEQYF.